Listed here are 30 T cell receptor beta chains from one sample, sequenced in a study of early T cells in non-severe SARS-CoV-2 infection. TCRdb called the 5' RACE reads again in MiXCR, with one record for every CDR3 protein. The sample gives about 69,000 distinct CDR3 sequences, roughly 4.8% of which show up once; under 4% is in the top ten. The specimen was whole blood, collected at baseline. These receptors were obtained from an adult who was a healthcare worker with PCR-confirmed SARS-CoV-2 infection or an uninfected control (not recorded which). The donor label of this sample is uncertain.

This clonotype was picked up many times. The V call is TRBV6-1, the J call TRBJ1-1; 9 positions agree with TRBD1. This CDR3 contains 15 residues. The V and J ends lost 5 bases and 5 bases, in that order; junction bases with no gene match: 9. Germline V lookup: CDR1 MNHNS, CDR2 SASEGT. This chain's CDR3 is CASSLRTGARTEAFF. The CDR3, as DNA: TGTGCCAGCAGTCTTCGGACAGGGGCAAGGACTGAAGCTTTCTTT.

The rearrangement uses TRBV6-5 and TRBJ1-4, with 7 bases fitting TRBD1. CDR3 length: 12 residues. CDR1 is MNHEY and CDR2 is SVGAGI in the germline V gene. V was pared by 10 bases and J by 10 bases, with 9 bases of the junction left unmatched. The CDR3 sequence is CATRQGRAKLFF. The CDR3 nucleotides are TGTGCCACGCGACAGGGAAGGGCAAAACTGTTTTTT.

The chain has TRBV27 and TRBJ2-4; D might be TRBD1 (6 bases). The CDR3 loop spans 14 amino acids. Germline V lookup: CDR1 MNHEY, CDR2 SMNVEV (reference sequence). The V gene lost 6 bases and the J gene lost 9 bases, with 18 bases spanning the gap. The CDR3 here is CASSLDRSLGIQYF. Here the CDR3 DNA reads TGTGCCAGCAGCCTCGACAGGTCCCTGGGCATTCAGTACTTC.

The table lists this clonotype with many counts. The J gene is TRBJ2-2, the V gene TRBV29-1; D is unresolved. The CDR3 spans 14 residues. Looked up from germline, CDR1 is SQVTM and CDR2 is ANQGSEA. The germline V and J ends were trimmed by 3 bases and 4 bases, with 12 bases remaining between them. Here the CDR3 DNA reads TGCAGCGTTGATCCCCTGCTGGGCACCGGGGAGCTGTTTTTT. It translates to CSVDPLLGTGELFF.

This clonotype has ten or more counts. The chain recombines TRBV27 with TRBJ1-1, with 9 bases that match TRBD1. CDR3 length: 16 residues. V shed 6 bases, J shed 0 bases, and the junction held 8 bases outside the gene matches. Germline assignment: CDR1 MNHEY and CDR2 SMNVEV (reference sequence). The CDR3 DNA is TGTGCCAGCAGCCGCCGACAGGGGGGAATGAACACTGAAGCTTTCTTT. Encoded protein: CASSRRQGGMNTEAFF.

This clonotype was found many times. The chain employs TRBV29-1 and TRBJ1-1; D might be TRBD1 (5 bases). The CDR3 spans 13 residues. Trimming removed 6 bases at V and 1 base at J, with 12 bases between. Germline CDR1 and CDR2: SQVTM and ANQGSEA. CDR3 DNA: TGCAGCGTGAGGAATAGGGGGAACACTGAAGCTTTCTTT. Translated: CSVRNRGNTEAFF.

This clonotype was counted only a few times. The V and J genes are TRBV5-1 and TRBJ2-3; perhaps TRBD1 as D (6 bases). This CDR3 has 14 residues. From germline, CDR1 is SGHRS and CDR2 YFSETQ. V was shortened by 0 bases and J by 4 bases, with 9 bases between the two germline ends. CDR3 region: CASSLASGADTQYF. DNA of the CDR3: TGCGCCAGCAGCTTGGCTTCAGGGGCAGATACGCAGTATTTT.

This clonotype has a count of ten or more. This sequence joins TRBV27 and TRBJ1-1, with D hard to call. Trimming shortened V by 2 bases and J by 6 bases, and 7 bases separated the two germline ends. Germline V gives CDR1 MNHEY, CDR2 SMNVEV (reference sequence). CDR3 length equals 12 residues. The CDR3 protein is CASSLPGPEAFF. CDR3 coding DNA: TGTGCCAGCAGTTTACCCGGGCCTGAAGCTTTCTTT.

This clonotype was recorded at least ten times. V is TRBV12-3 or TRBV12-4 and J is TRBJ1-1, with 9 bases that match TRBD1. CDR3 size: 15 residues. Losses at the gene ends were 7 bases for V and 1 base for J; bases not matched to a gene: 7. CDR3 DNA: TGTGCCAGCACCCCCCGGGACAGGGCGAACACTGAAGCTTTCTTT. It encodes CASTPRDRANTEAFF.

This clonotype was found many times. The chain links TRBV12-3 or TRBV12-4 to TRBJ1-6; D unclear. The germline V and J ends were trimmed by 3 bases and 7 bases, with 13 bases remaining between them. The CDR3 extends over 15 amino acids. CDR3: CASSFNSIGNSPLHF. The CDR3 DNA sequence: TGTGCCAGCAGTTTTAATAGTATCGGGAATTCACCCCTCCACTTT.

The table lists this clonotype with a few counts. The chain couples TRBV6-2 or TRBV6-3 to TRBJ2-5, with D possibly called TRBD1 or TRBD2 (5 bases each). Germline V CDR1 and CDR2: MNHEY, SVGEGT. CDR3 length: 14 amino acids. Trimming left V 5 bases short and J 2 bases short, with 12 bases between. DNA of the CDR3: TGTGCCAGCAGTCCCCGGGACGGGCAAGAGACCCAGTACTTC. Its translation is CASSPRDGQETQYF.

There are many counts of this clonotype. This chain joins TRBV5-6 and TRBJ2-1; D gene uncertain. The V end lost 3 bases, the J end lost 9 bases, and 25 bases lay between the germline ends. CDR3 size: 17 residues. The V gene's germline CDR1 is SGHDT and CDR2 YYEEEE. In DNA, the CDR3 is TGTGCCAGCAGCTCAGGCAAAGGTGCATCGTTTAGAAGTGAGCAGTTCTTC. It encodes CASSSGKGASFRSEQFF.

This clonotype was found many times. The J gene is TRBJ2-7, the V gene TRBV5-4, with TRBD2 matching 10 bases. Trimming took 1 base from V and 4 from J; bases not matched to a gene: 5. The CDR3 length is 15 residues. Per the germline V gene, CDR1 is SGHNT and CDR2 is YYREEE (reference sequence). The CDR3 here is CASSLKSSGGYEQYF. CDR3 coding DNA: TGTGCCAGCAGCTTGAAGTCTAGCGGGGGTTACGAGCAGTACTTC. The full variable domain, in which reference TRBV5-4 and TRBJ2-7 provide the parts outside the CDR3, is ETGVTQSPTHLIKTRGQQVTLRCSSQSGHNTVSWYQQALGQGPQFIFQYYREEENGRGNFPPRFSGLQFPNYSSELNVNALELDDSALYLCASSLKSSGGYEQYFGPGTRLTVT.

This clonotype came up a few times. The chain combines TRBV5-1 with TRBJ2-1, with 8 nucleotides matching TRBD2. After removal of 4 bases from V and 4 bases from J, the junction contained 16 bases not matched to a gene. CDR1 and CDR2 (germline): SGHRS, YFSETQ. CDR3 length: 18 amino acids. CDR3 sequence (DNA): TGCGCCAGCAGCCCGGGAGGGCCGGGGGGCCGAGCATACAATGAGCAGTTCTTC. Translated, it gives CASSPGGPGGRAYNEQFF.

This clonotype was counted many times. This chain joins TRBV7-3 and TRBJ1-2; 7 bases agree with TRBD1. Germline CDR1 and CDR2: SGHTA and FQGTGA. The CDR3 covers 13 residues. The V gene end was trimmed by 5 bases and the J gene end by 3 bases; junction bases not matched to a gene: 3. The CDR3 region is CASSPGQHYGYTF. CDR3 DNA sequence: TGTGCCAGCAGCCCGGGACAGCACTATGGCTACACCTTC.

The chain is built from TRBV4-3 and TRBJ1-4; D remains unclear. Per germline, CDR1 LGHNA and CDR2 YSLEER. The CDR3 consists of 17 residues. Deletions cut 1 base from V and 6 bases from J, with 18 bases between. CDR3 amino acids: CASSQAPTARRDEKLFF. The CDR3 nucleotides are TGCGCCAGCAGCCAAGCCCCAACAGCACGACGGGATGAAAAACTGTTTTTT.

The sample holds many counts of this clonotype. The chain uses TRBV6-6 and TRBJ2-5; no clear D. The CDR3 loop spans 12 amino acids. The V gene lost 7 bases and the J gene lost 2 bases, with 8 bases spanning the gap. Germline CDR1 is MNHNY and CDR2 is SVGAGI (reference sequence). The CDR3 DNA sequence: TGTGCCAGCACCTCGGAACAAGAGACCCAGTACTTC. This sequence encodes CASTSEQETQYF.

The gene calls are TRBV4-2 and TRBJ2-3; the D gene is possibly TRBD2 (6 bases). Per germline, CDR1 LGHNA and CDR2 YNFKEQ. This CDR3 has 14 amino acids. With 0 bases removed from V and 5 bases from J, the gap between germline ends came to 9 bases. CDR3 protein: CASSQDGGGDTQYF. For the CDR3, the DNA is TGTGCCAGCAGCCAAGACGGGGGAGGAGATACGCAGTATTTT.

The gene calls are TRBV29-1 and TRBJ2-3, with 7 bases matching TRBD2. The V gene's germline CDR1 is SQVTM and CDR2 ANQGSEA. The ends lost 2 bases at V and 4 bases at J; junction bases unmatched: 9. This CDR3 spans 15 amino acids. The DNA for the CDR3 is TGCAGCGTTGAACGGGCGGGGGAAGAGGCAGATACGCAGTATTTT. Its translation is CSVERAGEEADTQYF.

This clonotype was counted only a few times. V is TRBV18 and J is TRBJ1-2, with D unclear. V shed 3 bases and J shed 4 bases, with 6 bases lying between them. Germline CDR1 and CDR2: KGHSH and LQKENI. CDR3 length: 12 residues. Here the CDR3 reads CASSPESYGYTF. The CDR3 DNA sequence: TGTGCCAGCTCACCTGAAAGCTATGGCTACACCTTC.

This clonotype was seen only a few times. The CDR3 DNA reads TGTGCCAGCAGCGTCCTAGGGGGCGCGGGCACTGAAGCTTTCTTT. This sequence encodes CASSVLGGAGTEAFF. The rearrangement uses TRBV3-1 and TRBJ1-1, with TRBD1 identical over 7 bases. V lost 5 bases to trimming and J lost 4 bases; unmatched junction nucleotides: 10. Germline lookup yields CDR1 LGHDT and CDR2 YNNKEL (reference sequence). The CDR3 spans 15 residues.

In this sample, this clonotype turned up many times. The rearrangement uses TRBV7-2 and TRBJ2-7, with D perhaps TRBD2 (6 bases). Trimming pared 5 bases from V and 3 bases from J, leaving 17 bases between. Per the germline V gene, CDR1 is SGHTA and CDR2 is FQGNSA. The CDR3 spans 15 residues. In DNA, the CDR3 is TGTGCCAGCAGCCCCGGGGGTAGAGACCTCTACGAGCAGTACTTC. It encodes CASSPGGRDLYEQYF.

In its sample, this clonotype was seen a few times. The V gene is TRBV4-1, the J gene TRBJ1-5; D is ambiguous. V was trimmed by 3 bases and J by 0 bases, leaving 6 bases between them. The CDR3 consists of 14 residues. Germline-derived CDR1 and CDR2 are MGHRA and YSYEKL. The CDR3 DNA reads as TGCGCCAGCAGCCAGCAGGATAGCAATCAGCCCCAGCATTTT. Amino acids: CASSQQDSNQPQHF.

This clonotype was recorded many times. The rearrangement links TRBV20-1 to TRBJ1-6; the D gene is possibly TRBD1 (5 bases). This CDR3 has 16 residues. From germline, CDR1 is DFQATT and CDR2 SNEGSKA (reference sequence). The V gene lost 0 bases and the J gene lost 0 bases, with 9 bases spanning the gap. The CDR3 DNA reads as TGCAGTGCTAGAGAGGGGGGGAGCTCCTATAATTCACCCCTCCACTTT. Its protein product is CSAREGGSSYNSPLHF.

This clonotype has just a few counts. The rearrangement uses TRBV20-1 and TRBJ1-1, with 7 bases that match TRBD1. The CDR3 covers 13 residues. Germline CDR1 and CDR2: DFQATT and SNEGSKA (reference sequence). V lost 5 bases and J lost 2; bases outside the gene matches: 5. The CDR3 nucleotides are TGCAGTGCTTCCGGGACAGCAAACACTGAAGCTTTCTTT. It is translated as CSASGTANTEAFF.

The chain carries TRBV11-1 and TRBJ1-6; 11 nucleotides line up with TRBD1. With 5 bases clipped from V and 9 bases from J, the junction kept 12 bases outside the gene matches. Germline CDR1 SGHAT, CDR2 FQDESV (reference sequence). This CDR3 has 17 residues. CDR3 bases: TGTGCCAGCAGCCAACCAGCCAGGACAGGGGGCTTTTCACCCCTCCACTTT. Residues: CASSQPARTGGFSPLHF.

CDR3 sequence (DNA): TGTGCCAGCAGTTTCCTACCGGTGGGCAATCAGCCCCAGCATTTT. Its translation is CASSFLPVGNQPQHF. The chain uses TRBV28 and TRBJ1-5; D remains unclear. CDR1 is MDHEN, CDR2 SYDVKM, per germline. Trimming shortened V by 3 bases and J by 2 bases, and 11 bases separated the two germline ends. The CDR3 length is 15 residues.

This clonotype has a handful of counts. The chain uses TRBV4-3 and TRBJ2-3; TRBD2 matches at 13 bases. Germline V gives CDR1 LGHNA, CDR2 YSLEER. The CDR3 has 16 residues. Trimming at V came to 1 base and at J to 4 bases, leaving 2 bases not matched to a gene. The CDR3 loop is CASSQAGTSGADTQYF. For the CDR3, the DNA is TGCGCCAGCAGCCAAGCCGGGACTAGCGGGGCAGATACGCAGTATTTT.

This clonotype was detected ten times or more. The J gene is TRBJ1-2, the V gene TRBV12-3 or TRBV12-4; D remains ambiguous. V was clipped by 5 bases and J by 2 bases, with 6 bases between them. The CDR3 totals 12 residues. The DNA for the CDR3 is TGTGCCAGCAGTCTAACAAACTATGGCTACACCTTC. Translating gives CASSLTNYGYTF.

This clonotype was seen a few times. The gene calls are TRBV11-2 and TRBJ2-7; 12 positions agree with TRBD1. V gave up 4 bases and J gave up 5 bases; unmatched junction bases: 12. Germline CDR1 reads SGHAT; CDR2 reads FQNNGV. The CDR3 covers 17 residues. CDR3 nucleotide sequence: TGTGCCAGCAGCTCCGTCTTGAGGGACAGGGGGCTTCACGAGCAGTACTTC. Translated, it gives CASSSVLRDRGLHEQYF.